The 23 T cell receptor beta chains reported below all come from one sample, sequenced in a study of T-cell reconstitution after alpha-beta-depleted transplantation in children. A TCRbeta library incorporating unique molecular identifiers was prepared. TCRdb re-analysed the PCR reads in MiXCR, keeping a single row per CDR3 protein. The sample consists of 200,000 to 250,000 distinct CDR3 sequences, around 10% of them appearing once. The material sequenced was PBMCs from the stem cell graft donor, taken from the stem cell graft. Receptors were obtained from a human donor who donated a stem cell graft to a child with acute lymphoblastic leukemia.

V usage is TRBV7-2 and J usage is TRBJ2-1; TRBD1 might be the D (5 bases). The ends were cut back, 2 bases at V and 0 bases at J, with 11 bases in the middle. Germline CDR1 SGHTA, CDR2 FQGNSA. This CDR3 is 16 amino acids long. DNA for the CDR3: TGTGCCAGCAGCTTAAGGGGTCGGTTCTCCTACAATGAGCAGTTCTTC. Amino acids: CASSLRGRFSYNEQFF.

The sample holds a few counts of this clonotype. The rearrangement links TRBV5-4 to TRBJ2-7, with D maybe TRBD1 (5 bases). The CDR3 has 16 amino acids. The V end was cut by 8 bases, the J end by 0 bases, with 21 bases between. Germline CDR1 is SGHNT and CDR2 is YYREEE (reference sequence). CDR3 in amino acids: CASFGFDRAGSYEQYF. CDR3 DNA sequence: TGTGCCAGTTTTGGGTTCGACAGAGCAGGCTCCTACGAGCAGTACTTC.

This clonotype was counted at least ten times. V and J are TRBV12-3 or TRBV12-4 and TRBJ2-2; D is unclear. V dropped 0 bases and J dropped 11 bases, with 10 bases sitting between them. The CDR3 extends over 13 amino acids. The chain's CDR3 is CASSLAHESELFF. The CDR3 DNA follows: TGTGCCAGCAGTTTAGCCCATGAGTCTGAGCTGTTTTTT.

This clonotype has ten or more counts. The chain is built from TRBV12-3 or TRBV12-4 and TRBJ2-7; D call uncertain. V was clipped by 1 base and J by 5 bases, with 9 bases between them. This CDR3 is 13 amino acids long. CDR3 nucleotide sequence: TGTGCCAGCAGTTTAGGAGGCGAAGACGAGCAGTACTTC. Translation gives CASSLGGEDEQYF.

Written as DNA, the CDR3 is TGTGCCAGCAGCTTAGTTACTAGAGGCACAGATACGCAGTATTTT. It codes for CASSLVTRGTDTQYF. The V call is TRBV7-2, the J call TRBJ2-3, with D possibly TRBD2 on 5 matching bases. CDR1 and CDR2 from the germline V gene are SGHTA and FQGNSA. V shed 1 base and J shed 1 base, with 9 bases lying between them. This CDR3 has 15 residues.

This chain joins TRBV4-3 and TRBJ2-2; 11 bases align to TRBD2. Germline V gene lookup returns CDR1 LGHNA and CDR2 YSLEER. This CDR3 has 17 residues. Trimming took 2 bases from V and 0 from J; bases not matched to a gene: 2. The CDR3 DNA follows: TGCGCCAGCAGCCAAAAGGGACTAGCGGCGAACACCGGGGAGCTGTTTTTT. Protein sequence: CASSQKGLAANTGELFF.

This clonotype was seen repeatedly, ten times or more. This chain links TRBV4-1 with TRBJ2-7; D may be TRBD2 (6 bases). Per germline, CDR1 MGHRA and CDR2 YSYEKL. Trimming pared 4 bases from V and 3 bases from J, leaving 16 bases between. This CDR3 comprises 15 residues. The CDR3 is CASSLSGVPDYEQYF. DNA for the CDR3: TGCGCCAGCAGCCTCTCGGGGGTTCCGGACTACGAGCAGTACTTC.

This clonotype was found many times. The CDR3 is CSVGDRGSETQYF. The CDR3 DNA is TGCAGCGTTGGCGACAGGGGTTCTGAGACCCAGTACTTC. The chain joins TRBV29-1 to TRBJ2-5; the match to TRBD1 covers 8 bases. Germline loops: CDR1 SQVTM, CDR2 ANQGSEA. The CDR3 is made up of 13 amino acids. The J segment lost 5 bases and the V segment lost 4 bases, leaving 6 bases of the junction unmatched.

The rearrangement links TRBV20-1 to TRBJ2-7; D gene unclear. Germline lookup yields CDR1 DFQATT and CDR2 SNEGSKA (reference sequence). Trimming removed 4 bases from V and 6 bases from J, with 10 bases in between. This CDR3 is 11 amino acids long. The CDR3 reads CSATDKVEQYF. The CDR3 DNA follows: TGCAGTGCTACCGACAAGGTCGAGCAGTACTTC.

Ten or more counts support this clonotype. J is TRBJ1-1 and V is TRBV5-4, with a possible D match to TRBD1 (6 bases). This CDR3 comprises 14 residues. V was trimmed by 3 bases and J by 6 bases, leaving 15 bases between them. Germline V lookup: CDR1 SGHNT, CDR2 YYREEE (reference sequence). The CDR3 nucleotides are TGTGCCAGCAGCTCGACGGGGGCGTCGGCTGAAGCTTTCTTT. Translated, it gives CASSSTGASAEAFF.

The rearrangement uses TRBV5-1 and TRBJ1-2; D is uncertain. CDR1 and CDR2 from the germline V gene are SGHRS and YFSETQ. CDR3 length: 14 residues. Trimming took 0 bases from V and 6 from J, leaving 12 bases between them. The CDR3 loop is CASSLGAEFDGYTF. The CDR3 DNA reads as TGCGCCAGCAGCTTGGGGGCGGAATTTGATGGCTACACCTTC.

This chain uses TRBV5-1 with TRBJ1-2; TRBD1 aligns across 10 bases. V trimming: 4 bases; J trimming: 6 bases; junction bases outside the gene matches: 3. The CDR3 runs 13 residues. CDR1 and CDR2 (germline): SGHRS, YFSETQ. CDR3 coding DNA: TGCGCCAGCAGCGGCGGGACAGGGGATGGCTACACCTTC. This sequence encodes CASSGGTGDGYTF. The full variable domain, in which reference TRBV5-1 and TRBJ1-2 provide the parts outside the CDR3, is KAGVTQTPRYLIKTRGQQVTLSCSPISGHRSVSWYQQTPGQGLQFLFEYFSETQRNKGNFPGRFSGRQFSNSRSEMNVSTLELGDSALYLCASSGGTGDGYTFGSGTRLTVV.

This clonotype was observed a few times. The chain couples TRBV20-1 to TRBJ1-2, with a weak D call TRBD1 (6 bases). This CDR3 has 15 residues. The V gene lost 6 bases and the J gene lost 5 bases, with 22 bases spanning the gap. CDR1 is DFQATT, CDR2 SNEGSKA, per germline (reference sequence). This CDR3 is CSAEGGRGGRYGYTF. CDR3 coding DNA: TGCAGTGCCGAGGGGGGCAGGGGCGGACGATATGGCTACACCTTC.

In its sample, this clonotype was seen a few times. The chain recombines TRBV7-9 with TRBJ1-4, with 8 nucleotides matching TRBD1. With V trimmed by 7 bases and J by 6 bases, 7 bases remained unmatched. This CDR3 is built from 14 residues. Germline V gene data show CDR1 as SEHNR and CDR2 as FQNEAQ (reference sequence). CDR3 in DNA: TGTGCCAGCACCGGGAGGACAGGGCATGAAAAACTGTTTTTT. This encodes CASTGRTGHEKLFF.

In its sample, this clonotype was seen many times. J is TRBJ2-5 and V is TRBV7-2, with a tentative D call TRBD2 (6 bases). Between the trimmed V and J ends, which lost 3 bases and 1 base, there was a span of 12 bases. There are 15 residues in the CDR3. From germline, CDR1 is SGHTA and CDR2 FQGNSA. The CDR3 sequence is CASSLGGVAQETQYF. CDR3 nucleotide sequence: TGTGCCAGCAGCTTGGGCGGGGTAGCCCAAGAGACCCAGTACTTC.

The V call is TRBV6-6, the J call TRBJ1-6, with D possibly TRBD1 on 5 matching bases. The V end lost 8 bases, the J end lost 10 bases, and 12 bases lay between the germline ends. The CDR3 is 12 residues long. Germline-derived CDR1 and CDR2 are MNHNY and SVGAGI (reference sequence). This CDR3 reads CASVGLGSPLHF. DNA of the CDR3: TGTGCCAGCGTGGGGCTAGGGTCACCCCTCCACTTT.

This clonotype was picked up a small number of times. The rearrangement uses TRBV4-3 and TRBJ2-3; 9 bases align to TRBD1. Trimming removed 4 bases from V and 3 bases from J; junction bases left unmatched: 8. Germline-derived CDR1 and CDR2 are LGHNA and YSLEER. The CDR3 totals 16 residues. CDR3 sequence (DNA): TGCGCCAGCAGCCCACATCCGGGACAGGGTACAGATACGCAGTATTTT. Its protein is CASSPHPGQGTDTQYF.

J is TRBJ2-7 and V is TRBV10-2; D unresolved. V gave up 6 bases and J gave up 3 bases, with 12 bases separating them. The CDR3 has 13 amino acids. The germline gives CDR1 WSHSY, CDR2 SAAADI. CDR3 residues: CASRGSSVYEQYF. CDR3 nucleotides: TGCGCCAGCAGAGGGTCATCAGTCTACGAGCAGTACTTC.

The rearrangement joins TRBV5-1 to TRBJ2-5, with a possible D match to TRBD1 (7 bases). Trimming removed 4 bases from V and 5 bases from J, with 18 bases in between. The CDR3 runs to 15 residues. Germline assignment: CDR1 SGHRS and CDR2 YFSETQ. The CDR3 protein is CASSAGTAAKETQYF. CDR3 in DNA: TGCGCCAGCAGCGCGGGGACAGCGGCGAAGGAGACCCAGTACTTC.

This clonotype was counted ten times or more. The rearrangement joins TRBV5-1 to TRBJ2-5, with 7 nucleotides matching TRBD1. The V and J ends lost 7 bases and 3 bases, in that order; junction bases with no gene match: 9. Looked up from germline, CDR1 is SGHRS and CDR2 is YFSETQ. This CDR3 has 14 amino acids. The CDR3 here is CASGPTGKEETQYF. In nucleotides, the CDR3 is TGCGCCAGCGGCCCGACAGGGAAAGAAGAGACCCAGTACTTC.

Many counts were recorded for this clonotype. CDR3 protein: CATRAAIGPSNTGELFF. For the CDR3, the DNA is TGTGCCACCAGGGCAGCGATCGGGCCTTCGAACACCGGGGAGCTGTTTTTT. The V call is TRBV6-1, the J call TRBJ2-2, with D tentatively TRBD1 (5 bases). The CDR3 is 17 amino acids. Looked up from germline, CDR1 is MNHNS and CDR2 is SASEGT. With 10 bases removed from V and 0 bases from J, the gap between germline ends came to 21 bases.

This clonotype has a count of ten or more. This chain links TRBV12-3 or TRBV12-4 with TRBJ1-1, with D unclear. The CDR3 runs to 13 residues. With 3 bases removed from V and 1 base from J, the gap between germline ends came to 6 bases. The CDR3 DNA sequence: TGTGCCAGCAGTTTGTCTGCGAACACTGAAGCTTTCTTT. Protein sequence: CASSLSANTEAFF.

This chain connects TRBV4-3 to TRBJ2-7; D ambiguous. Germline V gene lookup returns CDR1 LGHNA and CDR2 YSLEER. The CDR3 length is 12 residues. Trimming shortened V by 2 bases and J by 11 bases, and 13 bases separated the two germline ends. CDR3 amino acids: CASSQIRQWKYF. CDR3 DNA sequence: TGCGCCAGCAGCCAAATCCGGCAATGGAAGTACTTC.